Listed below are T cell receptor beta chains from one sample, sequenced in a study of CD8 T cells in Susac syndrome. Using its own MiXCR run on the immunoSEQ multiplex PCR reads, TCRdb lists one record per CDR3 protein. Of around 200,000 distinct CDR3 sequences in the sample, around 93% are singletons; the top ten hold about 0.17%. The specimen was CD8+ T cells from PBMCs. All receptors come from a human donor with Susac syndrome. The conserved cysteine and the conserved F or W are not part of the CDR3 here. The order of the fields is V gene, CDR3 length, clone size, J gene, D gene, CDR3 protein. The D gene is left open where the match is weak. A clone size is listed for some rows: how often the clone was seen (once, few, many), or a class if it is expanded.

v_gene: TRBV30
len: 13
abundance: NA
j_gene: TRBJ2-3
d_gene: NA
CDR3aa: AWSVWGSSTDTQY

v_gene: TRBV27
len: 11
abundance: NA
j_gene: TRBJ2-1
d_gene: NA
CDR3aa: ASSLDFYNEQF

v_gene: TRBV5-1
len: 12
abundance: NA
j_gene: TRBJ1-1
d_gene: NA
CDR3aa: ASSLSGPSTEAF

v_gene: TRBV25-1
len: 12
abundance: NA
j_gene: TRBJ2-5
d_gene: NA
CDR3aa: ASSELEAKETQY

v_gene: TRBV5-6
len: 12
abundance: once
j_gene: TRBJ2-1
d_gene: NA
CDR3aa: ASSFSGFGNEQF

v_gene: TRBV12-3/TRBV12-4
len: 10
abundance: NA
j_gene: TRBJ1-5
d_gene: NA
CDR3aa: ASSWAYQPQH

v_gene: TRBV29-1
len: 12
abundance: NA
j_gene: TRBJ2-1
d_gene: TRBD2
CDR3aa: SVEKVAGYNEQF

v_gene: TRBV25-1
len: 11
abundance: NA
j_gene: TRBJ2-1
d_gene: TRBD1
CDR3aa: ASRRDSYNEQF

v_gene: TRBV7-9
len: 13
abundance: NA
j_gene: TRBJ2-3
d_gene: NA
CDR3aa: ASSLPSAQTDTQY

v_gene: TRBV27
len: 14
abundance: once
j_gene: TRBJ2-2
d_gene: NA
CDR3aa: ASSFELSSNTGELF

v_gene: TRBV9
len: 12
abundance: NA
j_gene: TRBJ1-1
d_gene: NA
CDR3aa: ASSVVGVNTEAF

v_gene: TRBV7-9
len: 12
abundance: NA
j_gene: TRBJ2-5
d_gene: TRBD2
CDR3aa: ASSTGLALETQY

v_gene: TRBV28
len: 14
abundance: once
j_gene: TRBJ2-3
d_gene: NA
CDR3aa: ASSPVWGEPTDTQY

v_gene: TRBV25-1
len: 9
abundance: NA
j_gene: TRBJ1-1
d_gene: TRBD1
CDR3aa: ASIRGTEAF

v_gene: TRBV30
len: 10
abundance: NA
j_gene: TRBJ2-5
d_gene: NA
CDR3aa: AWKVLKETQY

v_gene: TRBV28
len: 12
abundance: NA
j_gene: TRBJ2-5
d_gene: NA
CDR3aa: ASSLSLPGPFGY

v_gene: TRBV5-3
len: 12
abundance: NA
j_gene: TRBJ2-5
d_gene: NA
CDR3aa: ARSQTEREETQY

v_gene: TRBV20-1
len: 12
abundance: NA
j_gene: TRBJ1-1
d_gene: NA
CDR3aa: SARVSTENTEAF

v_gene: TRBV11-2
len: 12
abundance: NA
j_gene: TRBJ1-4
d_gene: NA
CDR3aa: ASSRQLTNEKLF

v_gene: TRBV29-1
len: 9
abundance: NA
j_gene: TRBJ1-2
d_gene: NA
CDR3aa: SVEGGYGYT

v_gene: TRBV4-1
len: 13
abundance: NA
j_gene: TRBJ1-2
d_gene: NA
CDR3aa: ASSRADTSNYGYT

v_gene: TRBV3-1
len: 11
abundance: once
j_gene: TRBJ2-7
d_gene: NA
CDR3aa: ASSPEEGNEQY

v_gene: TRBV5-6
len: 13
abundance: NA
j_gene: TRBJ2-3
d_gene: TRBD1
CDR3aa: ASSLGTGVSDTQY

v_gene: TRBV27
len: 12
abundance: NA
j_gene: TRBJ1-2
d_gene: TRBD1
CDR3aa: ASSDRQGGNGYT

v_gene: TRBV25-1
len: 14
abundance: NA
j_gene: TRBJ1-2
d_gene: NA
CDR3aa: ASSDRPQRTNYGYT

v_gene: TRBV20-1
len: 13
abundance: once
j_gene: TRBJ2-3
d_gene: TRBD2
CDR3aa: STPSGGSGSGTQY

v_gene: TRBV7-2
len: 14
abundance: few
j_gene: TRBJ2-3
d_gene: NA
CDR3aa: ASSLIQGLVTDTQY

v_gene: TRBV2
len: 11
abundance: NA
j_gene: TRBJ1-2
d_gene: NA
CDR3aa: ASSQGGQYGYT

v_gene: TRBV6-5
len: 13
abundance: NA
j_gene: TRBJ1-2
d_gene: NA
CDR3aa: ASREMGQAAYGYT

v_gene: TRBV11-2
len: 12
abundance: NA
j_gene: TRBJ2-1
d_gene: TRBD1
CDR3aa: ASSPGTAYNEQF

v_gene: TRBV20-1
len: 14
abundance: NA
j_gene: TRBJ2-5
d_gene: TRBD2
CDR3aa: SARRATSGRGETQY

v_gene: TRBV9
len: 10
abundance: NA
j_gene: TRBJ1-3
d_gene: NA
CDR3aa: ASSKIGEYIY

v_gene: TRBV27
len: 11
abundance: NA
j_gene: TRBJ2-7
d_gene: NA
CDR3aa: ASSAGGSYEQY

v_gene: TRBV9
len: 12
abundance: once
j_gene: TRBJ2-7
d_gene: NA
CDR3aa: ASSPTGAGNEQY

v_gene: TRBV14
len: 12
abundance: NA
j_gene: TRBJ2-5
d_gene: NA
CDR3aa: ASSRLGSQETQY

v_gene: TRBV25-1
len: 11
abundance: NA
j_gene: TRBJ2-1
d_gene: NA
CDR3aa: ASSTGPGNEQF